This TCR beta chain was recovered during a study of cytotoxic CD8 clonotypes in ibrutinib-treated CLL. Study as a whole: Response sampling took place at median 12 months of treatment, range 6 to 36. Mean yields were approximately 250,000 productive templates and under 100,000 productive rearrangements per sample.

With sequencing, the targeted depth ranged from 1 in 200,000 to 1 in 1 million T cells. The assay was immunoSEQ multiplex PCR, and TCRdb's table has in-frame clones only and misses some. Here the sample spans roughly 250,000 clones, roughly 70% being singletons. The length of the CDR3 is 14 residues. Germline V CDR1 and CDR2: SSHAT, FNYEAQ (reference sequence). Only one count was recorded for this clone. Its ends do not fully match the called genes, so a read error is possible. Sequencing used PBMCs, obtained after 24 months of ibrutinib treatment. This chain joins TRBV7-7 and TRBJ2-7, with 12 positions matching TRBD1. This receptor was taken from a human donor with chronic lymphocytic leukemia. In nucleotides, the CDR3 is TGTGCTAGCAGCCCGGGACAGGGGGCTTACGAGCAGTACTTC. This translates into CASSPGQGAYEQYF. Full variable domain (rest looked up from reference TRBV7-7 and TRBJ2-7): GAGVSQSPRYKVTKRGQDVTLRCDPISSHATLYWYQQALGQGPEFLTYFNYEAQPDKSGLPSDRFSAERPEGSISTLTIQRTEQRDSAMYRCASSPGQGAYEQYFGPGTRLTVT.